A single sample gave rise to the 15 T cell receptor beta chains below, sequenced in a study of CD8+ T cells in alopecia areata. Extraction and reverse transcription of RNA yielded cDNA as the sequencing template. Sequencing used immunoSEQ multiplex PCR; TCRdb keeps in-frame clones, though not all of them. This sample has 90,000 to 130,000 clones, with roughly 59% found just once. What was sequenced was CD8+ T cells sorted from blood. The receptors were sampled from a human donor in good health.

This chain connects TRBV5-4 to TRBJ2-7, with 9 bases identical to TRBD2. Germline loops: CDR1 SGHNT, CDR2 YYREEE (reference sequence). V was pared by 1 base and J by 6 bases, with 11 bases of the junction left unmatched. The CDR3 length is 16 residues. The CDR3 sequence is CASSLRAAGGKIEQYF. The CDR3 nucleotides are TGTGCCAGCAGCTTGAGAGCGGCGGGGGGGAAAATCGAGCAGTACTTC.

Only a few counts were recorded for this clone. The chain couples TRBV19 to TRBJ2-7, with D uncertain. The CDR3 consists of 14 residues. Per germline, CDR1 LNHDA and CDR2 SQIVND (reference sequence). The V and J ends lost 6 bases and 0 bases respectively, with 12 bases between them. This CDR3 is CASSHGSSSYEQYF. The CDR3 nucleotides read TGTGCCAGTAGCCACGGAAGTAGCTCCTACGAGCAGTACTTC.

The CDR3: CASSRGERWPQHF. For the CDR3, the DNA is TGTGCCAGCAGCCGAGGGGAACGATGGCCCCAGCATTTT. The J gene is TRBJ1-5, the V gene TRBV7-9; D perhaps matches TRBD1 (5 bases). This CDR3 region has 13 residues. Between the trimmed V and J ends, which lost 5 bases and 9 bases, there was a span of 14 bases. The germline CDR1 and CDR2 sequences are SEHNR and FQNEAQ (reference sequence).

V usage is TRBV7-9 and J usage is TRBJ2-1; TRBD1 matches at 10 bases. The J segment lost 1 base and the V segment lost 5 bases, leaving 11 bases of the junction unmatched. Germline lookup yields CDR1 SEHNR and CDR2 FQNEAQ (reference sequence). This CDR3 spans 18 amino acids. The CDR3 region has the DNA TGTGCCAGCAGCCGATGGCATCTGGGACAGGGGTCCTACAATGAGCAGTTCTTC. The encoded protein is CASSRWHLGQGSYNEQFF.

This clone has a handful of counts. The gene calls are TRBV15 and TRBJ2-7; no definite D call. CDR3 length equals 16 residues. Germline values: CDR1 LNHNV, CDR2 YYDKDF (reference sequence). V was pared by 0 bases and J by 2 bases, with 14 bases between. In DNA, the CDR3 is TGTGCCACCAGCAGAGAAAGTTCCTTTGTTACCTACGAGCAGTACTTC. This gives the protein CATSRESSFVTYEQYF.

The chain joins TRBV5-4 to TRBJ2-2; D may be TRBD2 (5 bases). The CDR3 length is 13 residues. V was pared by 4 bases and J by 6 bases, with 10 bases between. Germline assignment: CDR1 SGHNT and CDR2 YYREEE (reference sequence). In DNA, the CDR3 is TGTGCCAGCAGCCCCCTCGGGGCCGGGGAGCTGTTTTTT. Amino acids: CASSPLGAGELFF.

The chain links TRBV28 to TRBJ1-2; D remains ambiguous. Germline-derived CDR1 and CDR2 are MDHEN and SYDVKM. The germline V and J ends were trimmed by 5 bases and 5 bases, with 12 bases remaining between them. This CDR3 has 13 amino acids. The CDR3 region is CASSHSPAYGYTF. CDR3 sequence (DNA): TGTGCCAGCAGTCACAGTCCCGCTTATGGCTACACCTTC.

The chain combines TRBV7-2 with TRBJ1-2; no firm D call. Trimming took 1 base from V and 2 from J, leaving 20 bases between them. Germline V gene lookup returns CDR1 SGHTA and CDR2 FQGNSA. This CDR3 is 18 amino acids long. The CDR3 coding sequence is TGTGCCAGCAGCTTAGTGGGTTCGGATCTCCTCCGAAACTATGGCTACACCTTC. This gives the protein CASSLVGSDLLRNYGYTF.

This clone was detected only a few times. The CDR3 DNA reads TGTGCCAGCAGTTTAGTTGGGGGGAACACTGAAGCTTTCTTT. This codes for CASSLVGGNTEAFF. The chain couples TRBV27 to TRBJ1-1, with TRBD1 as a possible D gene (5 bases). Trimming took 2 bases from V and 1 from J, leaving 8 bases between them. The CDR3 has 14 residues. CDR1 and CDR2 (germline): MNHEY, SMNVEV (reference sequence).

The chain recombines TRBV2 with TRBJ2-3; D is unresolved. CDR1 is SNHLY and CDR2 is FYNNEI in the germline V gene. V was cut by 4 bases and J by 2 bases, with 10 bases left in between. The CDR3 contains 14 residues. The CDR3 DNA sequence: TGTGCCAGCAGTGGGCAGGCCCTCACAGATACGCAGTATTTT. Amino acid sequence: CASSGQALTDTQYF.

The rearrangement links TRBV4-1 to TRBJ2-5; 8 bases fit TRBD2. The ends lost 1 base at V and 1 base at J; junction bases unmatched: 2. Germline CDR1 MGHRA, CDR2 YSYEKL. CDR3 size: 15 residues. The DNA of the CDR3 is TGCGCCAGCAGCCAAGTAGGGACTAGCCAAGAGACCCAGTACTTC. Translating gives CASSQVGTSQETQYF.

The chain employs TRBV4-2 and TRBJ1-1, with D possibly TRBD1 on 5 matching bases. The CDR3 runs 12 residues. Trimming shortened V by 1 base and J by 7 bases, and 7 bases separated the two germline ends. CDR1 is LGHNA and CDR2 is YNFKEQ in the germline V gene. The CDR3: CASSQGQNEAFF. Here the CDR3 DNA reads TGTGCCAGCAGCCAAGGACAGAATGAAGCTTTCTTT.

This rearrangement joins TRBV13 to TRBJ2-5; D tentatively fits TRBD1 or TRBD2 (5 bases each). Trimming pared 5 bases from V and 5 bases from J, leaving 18 bases between. This CDR3 has 15 amino acids. CDR1 is PRHDT and CDR2 is FYEKMQ in the germline V gene (reference sequence). The chain's CDR3 is CASSTQGPFRETQYF. The CDR3 DNA follows: TGTGCCAGCAGCACCCAGGGACCGTTTCGTGAGACCCAGTACTTC.

The rearrangement links TRBV13 to TRBJ2-3, with 8 bases matching TRBD2. There are 17 residues in the CDR3. V lost 5 bases to trimming and J lost 0 bases; unmatched junction nucleotides: 10. Germline V gene lookup returns CDR1 PRHDT and CDR2 FYEKMQ (reference sequence). The CDR3: CASSVIEAGASTDTQYF. In nucleotides, the CDR3 is TGTGCCAGCAGCGTCATTGAAGCGGGGGCTAGCACAGATACGCAGTATTTT.

The chain has TRBV7-3 and TRBJ1-2; the D gene is possibly TRBD1 (5 bases). Trimming stripped 5 bases from V and 8 bases from J, with 15 bases between. Germline values: CDR1 SGHTA, CDR2 FQGTGA. The CDR3 spans 13 residues. The CDR3 DNA sequence: TGTGCCAGCAGCGGACCGCTGGGGGACGGCTACACCTTC. Translating it yields CASSGPLGDGYTF.